This T cell receptor (beta chain) was obtained from a study of shared clonotypes between healthy human individuals. Study details: Donors consisted of two women and three men between 18 and 49.

CD8 cells regarded as naive lacked CD45RO, were positively chosen for CCR7, and omitted terminally differentiated effector memory CD45RA+ cells. General observations from the study: Larger estimated richness was generally recorded for naive subsets relative to memory subsets. In a handful of donors, approximately 5% of naive CD4 clonotypes appeared in common.

Comment on this clone: Its antigen remains unidentified.

Per germline, CDR1 SGHDN and CDR2 FVKESK. The CDR3 covers 14 residues. The ends were cut back, 6 bases at V and 3 bases at J, with 15 bases in the middle. Over several immunoSEQ plates, each subset's genomic DNA was distributed in even portions. Clones were sequenced by immunoSEQ multiplex PCR, and TCRdb holds only the in-frame ones, with some missing. The table lists about 2.1 million clones, 85% to 95% of them singletons. The TCR originated in a man between 18 and 35 years old in good health. Some clones in this sample may be carry-over from other donors' samples. This chain joins TRBV14 and TRBJ2-7, with a tentative D call TRBD1 (6 bases). Sequences were obtained from naive CD8+ T cells from PBMCs. CDR3 bases: TGTGCCAGCAGTCAGGGGCTAGCCCGCTACGAGCAGTACTTC. Amino acids: CASSQGLARYEQYF.